Below, one T cell receptor (beta chain) is given with its context. Sequenced by immunoSEQ multiplex PCR; TCRdb stores in-frame clones only, minus some. The sample shows tens of thousands of clones, over 95% of them seen only once. These data are taken from a study of cytomegalovirus exposure and HLA in healthy donors. V dropped 8 bases and J dropped 3; count of bases not matched to a gene: 4. The germline gives CDR1 SNHLY, CDR2 FYNNEI. There are 14 residues in the CDR3. The source is a man between 18 and 35 years old in good health and CMV-seronegative. The rearrangement uses TRBV2 and TRBJ1-3, with TRBD1 identical over 10 bases. The sample consisted of PBMCs. Here the CDR3 DNA reads TGTGCCAGCCGGGACAGGGGAGGTGGAAACACCATATATTTT. This codes for CASRDRGGGNTIYF.